A selection of T cell receptor beta chains follows, all from one sample in a study of blood T cell repertoires in COVID-19. Repertoires were generated with immunoSEQ multiplex PCR, while TCRdb's copy carries only in-frame clones and drops some. The sample records about 140,000 clones, 84% being singletons. The specimen sequenced was peripheral blood. All receptors come from a man aged 30 to 45 with COVID-19, enrolled during active disease. Each CDR3 is given with its conserved first and last residue. A D gene is named only where the DNA matches it firmly. Clone sizes are given selectively: once, few, many, or a class where the clone is expanded.

CDR3 length,D gene,V gene,clone size,J gene,CDR3 DNA,CDR3 protein
14,.,TRBV18,.,TRBJ2-3,TGTGCCAGCTCACTCGCCAGGGGCGCAGATACGCAGTATTTT,CASSLARGADTQYF
16,TRBD1,TRBV5-1,.,TRBJ1-1,TGCGCCAGCAGCTCCGGGACAGGGGAGTGGAACACTGAAGCTTTCTTT,CASSSGTGEWNTEAFF
19,TRBD2,TRBV5-1,.,TRBJ2-2,TGCGCCAGCAGCTTCCTCAGACTAGCGGGAGGCCCCGCCACCGGGGAGCTGTTTTTT,CASSFLRLAGGPATGELFF
13,.,TRBV2,.,TRBJ2-7,TGTGCCAGCAGTGAAACAGGGTCCTACGAGCAGTACTTC,CASSETGSYEQYF
13,.,TRBV27,.,TRBJ2-1,TGTGCCAGTCACCTACAGGGAAAGGATGAGCAGTTCTTC,CASHLQGKDEQFF
14,.,TRBV4-1,.,TRBJ2-1,TGCGCCAGCAGCCAACCCAGGGATGGTCATGAGCAGTTCTTC,CASSQPRDGHEQFF
19,.,TRBV28,.,TRBJ2-6,TGTGCCAGCAGTTTTGGCCGGGGTCCTATTTACTCTGGGGCCAACGTCCTGACTTTC,CASSFGRGPIYSGANVLTF
15,TRBD2,TRBV4-1,.,TRBJ2-5,TGCGCCAGCAGCCGACTAGCGGGAGGGCAGGAGACCCAGTACTTC,CASSRLAGGQETQYF
15,TRBD1,TRBV3-1/TRBV3-2,.,TRBJ1-1,TGTGCCAGCAGCCAGGGGACAGGGTTAATCACTGAAGCTTTCTTT,CASSQGTGLITEAFF
17,TRBD1,TRBV19,.,TRBJ1-2,TGTGCCAGTAGGGAAGAATCCGGGACAGAGTACAACTATGGCTACACCTTC,CASREESGTEYNYGYTF
15,.,TRBV9,.,TRBJ1-3,TGTGCCAGCAGCGTAGGGGGCAGGTCTGGAAACACCATATATTTT,CASSVGGRSGNTIYF
15,TRBD2,TRBV9,.,TRBJ2-7,TGTGCCAGCAGCGGCGGGACTAGCGCTTCCTACGAGCAGTACTTC,CASSGGTSASYEQYF
11,.,TRBV19,.,TRBJ2-1,TGTGCCAGTAGTTATATTAATGAGCAGTTCTTC,CASSYINEQFF
15,.,TRBV19,.,TRBJ1-5,TGTGCCAGTAGTATTTCGCGACACCTCAATCAGCCCCAGCATTTT,CASSISRHLNQPQHF
13,.,TRBV7-9,.,TRBJ1-4,TGTGCCAGCAGCTTTTCACAGGGTGAAAAACTGTTTTTT,CASSFSQGEKLFF
14,TRBD2,TRBV19,once,TRBJ2-1,TGTGCCAGTAGGGGACTAGCCTCGTCCCATGAGCAGTTCTTC,CASRGLASSHEQFF
12,.,TRBV30,.,TRBJ1-5,TGTGCCTACAGGGCTCTCAATCAGCCCCAGCATTTT,CAYRALNQPQHF
16,TRBD1,TRBV7-9,few,TRBJ2-1,TGTGCCAGCAGCTCCCGGGACAGGGACGGGGCGATTGAGCAGTTCTTC,CASSSRDRDGAIEQFF
11,.,TRBV28,.,TRBJ2-7,TGTGCCAGCAGTTTTTTCTCCGAGCAGTACTTC,CASSFFSEQYF
18,TRBD2,TRBV3-1/TRBV3-2,.,TRBJ2-2,TGTGCCAGCAGCCATGGACTAGCGGGAGAGGTCAACACCGGGGAGCTGTTTTTT,CASSHGLAGEVNTGELFF
12,.,TRBV19,.,TRBJ2-7,TGTGCCAGTAGTATAGATCTTCGCGAGCAGTACTTC,CASSIDLREQYF
14,TRBD2,TRBV6-2/TRBV6-3,.,TRBJ2-7,TGTGCCAGCAGTCATAGCGGGAGTACAAACGAGCAGTACTTC,CASSHSGSTNEQYF
15,.,TRBV6-5,once,TRBJ2-2,TGTGCCAGCAGTTACTCGCGGGGTCTGGGCGGGGAGCTGTTTTTT,CASSYSRGLGGELFF
14,TRBD1,TRBV9,.,TRBJ1-1,TGTGCCAGCAGCGTAGGACAGGGGGGGACTGAAGCTTTCTTT,CASSVGQGGTEAFF
14,.,TRBV11-2,.,TRBJ1-6,TGTGCCAGCAGCTTATCAGGGTTGAATTCACCCCTCCACTTT,CASSLSGLNSPLHF
15,.,TRBV18,.,TRBJ1-1,TGTGCCAGCTCACCAGGGCAGATAATGAACACTGAAGCTTTCTTT,CASSPGQIMNTEAFF
14,TRBD1,TRBV3-1/TRBV3-2,few,TRBJ2-7,TGTGCCAGCAGCACAGGGGCCTCCTCCTACGAGCAGTACTTC,CASSTGASSYEQYF
13,TRBD2,TRBV3-1/TRBV3-2,many,TRBJ2-3,TGTGCCAGCAGCCAGGGACTAGCGGATACGCAGTATTTT,CASSQGLADTQYF
14,.,TRBV27,few,TRBJ1-1,TGTGCCAGCAGTTTAGGTGCAGTGAACACTGAAGCTTTCTTT,CASSLGAVNTEAFF
13,.,TRBV4-3,.,TRBJ1-6,TGCGCCAGCAGCCAGGGGGCGAATTCACCCCTCCACTTT,CASSQGANSPLHF
15,TRBD2,TRBV7-2,.,TRBJ2-7,TGTGCCAGCAGCGCCCGCTGGGGGACTATCTACGAGCAGTACTTC,CASSARWGTIYEQYF
14,TRBD1,TRBV5-1,.,TRBJ2-7,TGCGCCAGCAGAACCGGGACAGGCGCCTACGAGCAGTACTTC,CASRTGTGAYEQYF
20,TRBD1,TRBV23-1,.,TRBJ2-6,TGCGCCAGCAGTCAATTCCGAGCAGGACAGGGATATGCTGGGGCCAACGTCCTGACTTTC,CASSQFRAGQGYAGANVLTF
14,.,TRBV7-9,once,TRBJ2-3,TGTGCCAGCAGCTTAACTTCCCCGTCAGATACGCAGTATTTT,CASSLTSPSDTQYF
14,.,TRBV7-2,.,TRBJ2-3,TGTGCCAGCACCCGGGACTCGAAGACAGATACGCAGTATTTT,CASTRDSKTDTQYF
13,TRBD2,TRBV19,.,TRBJ2-3,TGTGCCAGTGGAGCGGGGGACACAGATACGCAGTATTTT,CASGAGDTDTQYF
14,TRBD1,TRBV5-1,.,TRBJ2-7,TGCGCCAGCAGCTTAGGGACAGGGGGCTACGAGCAGTACTTC,CASSLGTGGYEQYF
17,TRBD1,TRBV7-9,many,TRBJ2-5,TGTGCCAGCAGCTTAGTGCGGACGGGACAGAGGGGAGAGACCCAGTACTTC,CASSLVRTGQRGETQYF
14,.,TRBV15,.,TRBJ1-1,TGTGCCACCAGCGGAACGGGTGGTAGCACTGAAGCTTTCTTT,CATSGTGGSTEAFF
13,TRBD1,TRBV10-3,.,TRBJ1-4,TGTGCCATCAGAGGGACAGGCGGCGAAAAACTGTTTTTT,CAIRGTGGEKLFF
16,TRBD2,TRBV24-1,.,TRBJ2-5,TGTGCCACCAGTGACTTTGGCCGGACTAGTCGAGAGACCCAGTACTTC,CATSDFGRTSRETQYF
15,.,TRBV6-5,.,TRBJ2-7,TGTGCCAGCAGCCGCAGCGGCACCCCACCTTACGAGCAGTACTTC,CASSRSGTPPYEQYF
17,TRBD2,TRBV14,.,TRBJ2-2,TGTGCCAGCAGCCAACGGCGAGGACTAGCACCAACCGGGGAGCTGTTTTTT,CASSQRRGLAPTGELFF
14,TRBD2,TRBV30,.,TRBJ2-7,TGTGCCTGGGGGGGAGGGATCGACCCCTACGAGCAGTACTTC,CAWGGGIDPYEQYF
15,.,TRBV11-2,.,TRBJ2-7,TGTGCCAGCAGCTTGGCAATTAACAGGGCCTACGAGCAGTACTTC,CASSLAINRAYEQYF
15,TRBD1,TRBV27,.,TRBJ1-3,TGTGCCAGCAAACGGGACAGATACTCTGGAAACACCATATATTTT,CASKRDRYSGNTIYF
14,TRBD2,TRBV4-1,.,TRBJ2-1,TGCGCCAGCAGCCAAGGGCGGGAGGTAAATGAGCAGTTCTTC,CASSQGREVNEQFF
17,TRBD1,TRBV19,.,TRBJ1-1,TGTGCCAGTAGTATTCGTTTATCGAGGGGGCGGCCCACTGAAGCTTTCTTT,CASSIRLSRGRPTEAFF
16,TRBD2,TRBV28,.,TRBJ2-5,TGTGCCAGCAGTTCCGGAGTAGCGGGAGGAACTGAGACCCAGTACTTC,CASSSGVAGGTETQYF
17,TRBD2,TRBV25-1,.,TRBJ2-1,TGTGCCAGCAGTACCCGACTAGCGGGAGACAGAGACAATGAGCAGTTCTTC,CASSTRLAGDRDNEQFF
15,.,TRBV10-1,.,TRBJ2-5,TGCGCCAGCAGTGAGGCGAGGGCCGGGGTAGAGACCCAGTACTTC,CASSEARAGVETQYF
14,TRBD2,TRBV10-1,.,TRBJ2-1,TGCGCCAGCAGTGACGGGACTAGGCTGAGTGAGCAGTTCTTC,CASSDGTRLSEQFF
16,TRBD1,TRBV19,.,TRBJ1-5,TGTGCCAGTAGCCCCCGCATGGGACAGGTCAATCAGCCCCAGCATTTT,CASSPRMGQVNQPQHF
17,.,TRBV21-1,once,TRBJ2-1,TGTGCCAGCAGTGCTATTGAAACGGACACGCATTACAATGAGCAGTTCTTC,CASSAIETDTHYNEQFF